These T cell receptor beta chains were read from a single sample in a study of T cell responses to AZD1222 COVID-19 vaccine. Using immunoSEQ multiplex PCR, the repertoire was profiled, and TCRdb retains in-frame clones only, with some absent. This table holds nearly 35,000 clones, around three quarters found once. The material sequenced was peripheral blood, taken 28 days after the second AZD1222 dose. All receptors come from an adult who received the AZD1222 COVID-19 vaccine. Each CDR3 is given with its conserved first and last residue.

J gene: TRBJ1-1
V gene: TRBV24-1
CDR3 protein: CATRFQRGNTEAFF

J gene: TRBJ1-1
V gene: TRBV27
CDR3 protein: CASSQDRVGTEAFF

J gene: TRBJ1-2
V gene: TRBV24-1
CDR3 protein: CATSENRQDRWGYTF

J gene: TRBJ2-3
V gene: TRBV6-6
CDR3 protein: CASTSKGTDTQYF

J gene: TRBJ1-5
V gene: TRBV28
CDR3 protein: CASGGSNQPQHF

J gene: TRBJ2-5
V gene: TRBV19
CDR3 protein: CASSIGTGYETQYF

J gene: TRBJ1-1
V gene: TRBV29-1
CDR3 protein: CSATDSYITEAFF

J gene: TRBJ1-2
V gene: TRBV6-5
CDR3 protein: CASRQDPTGAGGYTF

J gene: TRBJ1-5
V gene: TRBV6-5
CDR3 protein: CASSRQGGNQPQHF

J gene: TRBJ1-1
V gene: TRBV5-6
CDR3 protein: CASSFPANTEAFF

J gene: TRBJ1-5
V gene: TRBV10-2
CDR3 protein: CASSELRDGQPQHF

J gene: TRBJ2-1
V gene: TRBV9
CDR3 protein: CASSVGNSYNEQFF

J gene: TRBJ2-3
V gene: TRBV4-1
CDR3 protein: CASSPSGTGGSTDTQYF

J gene: TRBJ1-5
V gene: TRBV4-1
CDR3 protein: CASSQDRAGDNQPQHF

J gene: TRBJ1-1
V gene: TRBV19
CDR3 protein: CASSIDSRGSTEAFF

J gene: TRBJ1-6
V gene: TRBV6-5
CDR3 protein: CASSYASSYNSPLHF

J gene: TRBJ1-1
V gene: TRBV19
CDR3 protein: CASSINRGTEAFF

J gene: TRBJ2-4
V gene: TRBV2
CDR3 protein: CASSERASRENIQYF

J gene: TRBJ1-2
V gene: TRBV6-5
CDR3 protein: CASSSNAGDYGYTF

J gene: TRBJ1-1
V gene: TRBV27
CDR3 protein: CASSRDTSYTEAFF

J gene: TRBJ1-1
V gene: TRBV6-1
CDR3 protein: CASSEGSSGNTEAFF

J gene: TRBJ2-1
V gene: TRBV5-8
CDR3 protein: CASSAVGLAGGLSSYNEQFF

J gene: TRBJ2-5
V gene: TRBV15
CDR3 protein: CATSRARETQYF

J gene: TRBJ1-1
V gene: TRBV20-1
CDR3 protein: CSARAATEAFF

J gene: TRBJ1-2
V gene: TRBV7-2
CDR3 protein: CASTQGSINYGYTF

J gene: TRBJ2-4
V gene: TRBV10-1
CDR3 protein: CASSDSLAKNIQYF

J gene: TRBJ2-5
V gene: TRBV29-1
CDR3 protein: CSVGLAGGLPETQYF

J gene: TRBJ2-1
V gene: TRBV6-1
CDR3 protein: CASSAAAWVPRLGEQFF

J gene: TRBJ1-2
V gene: TRBV4-2
CDR3 protein: CASSLGTGGAYGYTF

J gene: TRBJ1-2
V gene: TRBV30
CDR3 protein: CAWSLGFGSYGYTF

J gene: TRBJ2-1
V gene: TRBV19
CDR3 protein: CASSPRGMSSYNEQFF

J gene: TRBJ2-3
V gene: TRBV4-1
CDR3 protein: CASSQGLAGGSNTQYF

J gene: TRBJ2-3
V gene: TRBV28
CDR3 protein: CASRSGRAHTQYF

J gene: TRBJ2-5
V gene: TRBV11-2
CDR3 protein: CASRRSQETQYF